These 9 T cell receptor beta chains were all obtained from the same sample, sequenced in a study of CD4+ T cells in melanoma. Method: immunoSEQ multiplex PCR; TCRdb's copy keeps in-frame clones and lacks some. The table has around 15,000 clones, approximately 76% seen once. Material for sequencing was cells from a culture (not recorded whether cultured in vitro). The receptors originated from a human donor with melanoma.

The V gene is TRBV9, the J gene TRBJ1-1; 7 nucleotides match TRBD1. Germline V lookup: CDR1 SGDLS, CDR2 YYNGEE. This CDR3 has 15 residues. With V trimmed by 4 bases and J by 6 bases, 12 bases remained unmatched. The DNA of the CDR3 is TGTGCCAGCAGCCCCCGGACGGGGACAGAACCTGAAGCTTTCTTT. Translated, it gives CASSPRTGTEPEAFF.

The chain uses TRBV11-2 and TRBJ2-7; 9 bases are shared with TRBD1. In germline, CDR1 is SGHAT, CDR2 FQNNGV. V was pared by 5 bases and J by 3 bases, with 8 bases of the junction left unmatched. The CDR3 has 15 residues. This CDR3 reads CASSPPGQGLYEQYF. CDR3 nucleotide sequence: TGTGCCAGCAGCCCACCGGGACAGGGCCTCTACGAGCAGTACTTC. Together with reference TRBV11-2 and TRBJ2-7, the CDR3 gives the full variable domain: EAGVAQSPRYKIIEKRQSVAFWCNPISGHATLYWYQQILGQGPKLLIQFQNNGVVDDSQLPKDRFSAERLKGVDSTLKIQPAKLEDSAVYLCASSPPGQGLYEQYFGPGTRLTVT.

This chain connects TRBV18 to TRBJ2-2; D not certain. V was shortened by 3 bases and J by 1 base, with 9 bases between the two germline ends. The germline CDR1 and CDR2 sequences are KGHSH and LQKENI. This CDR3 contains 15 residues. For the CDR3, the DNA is TGTGCCAGCTCACCCTATCCATTGAACACCGGGGAGCTGTTTTTT. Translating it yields CASSPYPLNTGELFF.

CDR3: CASSSPNSGGYNEQFF. The DNA of the CDR3 is TGCGCCAGCAGCTCTCCCAATAGCGGGGGCTACAATGAGCAGTTCTTC. The chain uses TRBV5-1 and TRBJ2-1; 9 bases agree with TRBD2. V dropped 3 bases and J dropped 3; count of bases not matched to a gene: 7. Per germline, CDR1 SGHRS and CDR2 YFSETQ. CDR3 size: 16 residues.

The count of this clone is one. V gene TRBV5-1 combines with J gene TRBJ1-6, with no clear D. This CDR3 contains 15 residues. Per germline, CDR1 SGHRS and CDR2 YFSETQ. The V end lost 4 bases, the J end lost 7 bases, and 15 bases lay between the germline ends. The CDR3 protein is CASSKTQNPNSPLHF. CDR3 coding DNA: TGCGCCAGCAGCAAGACTCAAAACCCAAATTCACCCCTCCACTTT.

The CDR3 sequence is CASRTEPHTNEKLFF. CDR3 DNA: TGTGCCAGCAGAACAGAACCGCACACTAATGAAAAACTGTTTTTT. The chain carries TRBV6-1 and TRBJ1-4; D not certain. CDR3 length: 15 residues. V lost 6 bases and J lost 2, with 13 bases in between. The germline V gene has CDR1 MNHNS and CDR2 SASEGT.

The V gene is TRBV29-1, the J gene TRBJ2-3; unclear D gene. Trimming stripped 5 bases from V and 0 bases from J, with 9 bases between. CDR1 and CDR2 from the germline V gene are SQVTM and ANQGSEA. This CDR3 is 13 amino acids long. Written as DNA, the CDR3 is TGCAGCGTTCCTGTAGGGAGCACAGATACGCAGTATTTT. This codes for CSVPVGSTDTQYF.

The CDR3 reads CASGSDTIYGYTF. For the CDR3, the DNA is TGTGCTAGTGGTTCGGACACAATCTATGGCTACACCTTC. The gene calls are TRBV12-5 and TRBJ1-2; D might be TRBD1 (5 bases). The CDR3 runs 13 residues. The germline gives CDR1 LGHNT, CDR2 FRNRAP. The V and J ends lost 4 bases and 4 bases respectively, with 10 bases between them.

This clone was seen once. The CDR3 DNA sequence: TGCGCCAGCAGCCAAGACAGGGGGGGAAACAATGAGCAGTTCTTC. Its protein product is CASSQDRGGNNEQFF. The genes are TRBV4-1 and TRBJ2-1, with D tentatively TRBD1 or TRBD2 (7 bases each). Deletions cut 0 bases from V and 5 bases from J, with 11 bases between. CDR1 and CDR2 from the germline V gene are MGHRA and YSYEKL. CDR3 length: 15 residues.